The 28 T cell receptor beta chains below were found in one sample sequenced in a study of PD-L1 blockade in urothelial cancer. Sequencing was performed with immunoSEQ multiplex PCR; in TCRdb, only in-frame clones are kept and a portion is missing. The table has some 24,000 clones, approximately 81% seen once. The source was PBMCs, collected around atezolizumab (anti-PD-L1) treatment. These receptor sequences come from a man in his 70s with urothelial cancer.

Here the CDR3 DNA reads TGTGCCAGCAGCCGATCTCTAGCGGGAGGGCCAAATGAGCAGTTCTTC. Translation gives CASSRSLAGGPNEQFF. The V call is TRBV4-2, the J call TRBJ2-1, with 12 bases fitting TRBD2. This CDR3 contains 16 residues. Trimming at V came to 4 bases and at J to 7 bases, leaving 8 bases not matched to a gene. Germline CDR1 is LGHNA and CDR2 is YNFKEQ.

This clone occurred once. This rearrangement joins TRBV10-3 to TRBJ2-3; 14 bases are a match to TRBD2. V gave up 6 bases and J gave up 5 bases; unmatched junction bases: 7. Germline CDR1 is ENHRY and CDR2 is SYGVKD. The CDR3 extends over 16 amino acids. In nucleotides, the CDR3 is TGTGCCATCAGCCCGGGACTAGCGGGAGTTAAAGATACGCAGTATTTT. Translating gives CAISPGLAGVKDTQYF.

In its sample, this clone was seen a few times. The J gene is TRBJ1-1, the V gene TRBV18; possibly TRBD1 for D (6 bases). CDR1 is KGHSH and CDR2 is LQKENI in the germline V gene. The CDR3 has 15 residues. V was cut by 3 bases and J by 3 bases, with 14 bases left in between. The CDR3 protein is CASSPEGTLYTEAFF. CDR3 sequence (DNA): TGTGCCAGCTCACCGGAAGGGACATTATACACTGAAGCTTTCTTT.

CDR3 sequence: CSVVQGDSYEQYF. Written as DNA, the CDR3 is TGCAGCGTTGTACAGGGGGACTCCTACGAGCAGTACTTC. V usage is TRBV29-1 and J usage is TRBJ2-7, with TRBD1 identical over 8 bases. V lost 4 bases and J lost 0; bases outside the gene matches: 2. CDR1 and CDR2 (germline): SQVTM, ANQGSEA. The length of the CDR3 is 13 residues.

This chain connects TRBV10-2 to TRBJ1-1; the match to TRBD1 covers 7 bases. V was clipped by 7 bases and J by 5 bases; unmatched bases: 10. Germline V gene sequence: CDR1 WSHSY, CDR2 SAAADI. The CDR3 covers 14 residues. For the CDR3, the DNA is TGCGCCAGCAACCAAGACAGGGTAAAAACTGAAGCTTTCTTT. Translation: CASNQDRVKTEAFF.

This chain uses TRBV5-4 with TRBJ2-1; TRBD2 matches 14 bases. This CDR3 contains 14 residues. The V and J ends lost 4 bases and 8 bases, in that order; junction bases with no gene match: 2. CDR1 SGHNT and CDR2 YYREEE come from the germline V gene (reference sequence). This chain's CDR3 is CASSKTSGRDEQFF. CDR3 nucleotide sequence: TGTGCCAGCAGCAAGACTAGCGGGAGGGATGAGCAGTTCTTC.

The chain uses TRBV19 and TRBJ2-3; 7 bases are shared with TRBD2. CDR3 size: 16 residues. V lost 3 bases and J lost 2; bases outside the gene matches: 8. Germline V gives CDR1 LNHDA, CDR2 SQIVND (reference sequence). The CDR3 reads CASSIGRGGFTDTQYF. The CDR3 DNA reads TGTGCCAGTAGTATTGGGAGGGGAGGCTTCACAGATACGCAGTATTTT. Full variable domain (outside the CDR3, taken from reference TRBV19 and TRBJ2-3): DGGITQSPKYLFRKEGQNVTLSCEQNLNHDAMYWYRQDPGQGLRLIYYSQIVNDFQKGDIAEGYSVSREKKESFPLTVTSAQKNPTAFYLCASSIGRGGFTDTQYFGPGTRLTVL.

This chain links TRBV9 with TRBJ2-2, with 8 bases identical to TRBD1. CDR3 length equals 15 residues. V lost 4 bases, J lost 4 bases, and 6 bases stayed unmatched. In germline, CDR1 is SGDLS, CDR2 YYNGEE. The CDR3 here is CASSPGQGGTGELFF. CDR3 in DNA: TGTGCCAGCAGCCCCGGACAGGGAGGCACCGGGGAGCTGTTTTTT. The entire variable domain, with the rest obtained from reference TRBV9 and TRBJ2-2, is as follows: DSGVTQTPKHLITATGQRVTLRCSPRSGDLSVYWYQQSLDQGLQFLIQYYNGEERAKGNILERFSAQQFPDLHSELNLSSLELGDSALYFCASSPGQGGTGELFFGEGSRLTVL.

The chain joins TRBV28 to TRBJ1-2, with a possible D match to TRBD1 (5 bases). Per the germline V gene, CDR1 is MDHEN and CDR2 is SYDVKM. The V end lost 2 bases, the J end lost 8 bases, and 12 bases lay between the germline ends. The CDR3 consists of 13 residues. The CDR3 sequence is CASSLQDILGYTF. The CDR3 coding sequence is TGTGCCAGCAGTTTACAGGACATTTTGGGCTACACCTTC.

This clone was found once. V gene TRBV5-1 combines with J gene TRBJ2-3, with TRBD2 matching over 12 bases. Germline values: CDR1 SGHRS, CDR2 YFSETQ. The CDR3 has 17 residues. The V and J ends lost 0 bases and 5 bases, in that order; junction bases with no gene match: 7. The CDR3 here is CASSLEASGRAGDTQYF. As DNA, the CDR3 is TGCGCCAGCAGCTTGGAGGCTAGCGGGAGGGCCGGAGATACGCAGTATTTT. Combining the CDR3 with reference TRBV5-1 and TRBJ2-3 gives the whole variable domain KAGVTQTPRYLIKTRGQQVTLSCSPISGHRSVSWYQQTPGQGLQFLFEYFSETQRNKGNFPGRFSGRQFSNSRSEMNVSTLELGDSALYLCASSLEASGRAGDTQYFGPGTRLTVL.

The rearrangement uses TRBV30 and TRBJ2-7; the match to TRBD2 covers 7 bases. V trimming: 2 bases; J trimming: 0 bases; junction bases outside the gene matches: 10. Germline values: CDR1 GTSNPN, CDR2 SVGIG (reference sequence). The CDR3 extends over 16 amino acids. The CDR3 nucleotides read TGTGCCTGGAGTAAGGCTAGCGGTTTAAGCTCCTACGAGCAGTACTTC. Translated, it gives CAWSKASGLSSYEQYF.

This clone was seen a single time. The chain recombines TRBV4-1 with TRBJ2-3; TRBD1 might be the D (5 bases). The ends were cut back, 3 bases at V and 4 bases at J, with 8 bases in the middle. CDR1 and CDR2 from the germline V gene are MGHRA and YSYEKL. The CDR3 loop spans 13 amino acids. CDR3 nucleotides: TGCGCCAGCAGCCACCCAGGGCCAGATACGCAGTATTTT. This encodes CASSHPGPDTQYF.

This clone showed up just a few times. The chain links TRBV6-5 to TRBJ2-7; maybe TRBD1 (6 bases). The CDR3 sequence is 15 residues long. The ends were cut back, 0 bases at V and 3 bases at J, with 12 bases in the middle. Looked up from germline, CDR1 is MNHEY and CDR2 is SVGAGI. The CDR3 coding sequence is TGTGCCAGCAGTTACTCCCTTACAGGGAACTACGAGCAGTACTTC. This gives the protein CASSYSLTGNYEQYF.

The CDR3 spells CASSLRGTRWDEKLFF. The CDR3 nucleotides are TGTGCCAGCAGCTTAAGGGGGACCCGGTGGGATGAAAAACTGTTTTTT. The rearrangement links TRBV5-4 to TRBJ1-4; TRBD1 might be the D (6 bases). The CDR3 runs 16 residues. Looked up from germline, CDR1 is SGHNT and CDR2 is YYREEE (reference sequence). V was pared by 2 bases and J by 6 bases, with 17 bases between.

A note on this clone: The same CDR3 is also encoded by other DNA sequences in this sample. The CDR3 spells CASRGGTGSGNTIYF. The CDR3 nucleotides read TGTGCCAGCAGGGGGGGAACCGGCTCTGGAAACACCATATATTTT. V is TRBV2 and J is TRBJ1-3, with a weak D call TRBD1 (5 bases). Trimming stripped 6 bases from V and 0 bases from J, with 12 bases between. There are 15 residues in the CDR3. Germline lookup yields CDR1 SNHLY and CDR2 FYNNEI.

This clone showed up just once. The chain's CDR3 is CSAARNGELFF. For the CDR3, the DNA is TGCAGTGCCGCTAGGAACGGGGAGCTGTTTTTT. The chain has TRBV20-1 and TRBJ2-2; D remains unclear. The CDR3 covers 11 residues. The germline V gene encodes CDR1 DFQATT and CDR2 SNEGSKA (reference sequence). V dropped 6 bases and J dropped 7 bases, with 9 bases sitting between them.

This clone was seen only once. The chain employs TRBV15 and TRBJ2-5; no clear D. Germline V gives CDR1 LNHNV, CDR2 YYDKDF (reference sequence). V shed 1 base and J shed 1 base, with 7 bases lying between them. CDR3 length: 14 residues. The CDR3 here is CATSRARLQETQYF. In DNA, the CDR3 is TGTGCCACCAGCAGAGCCCGTCTCCAAGAGACCCAGTACTTC.

The rearrangement joins TRBV6-4 to TRBJ2-3; a possible D gene is TRBD2 (6 bases). There are 15 residues in the CDR3. Germline assignment: CDR1 MRHNA and CDR2 SNTAGT. The V and J ends lost 6 bases and 0 bases respectively, with 13 bases between them. The CDR3 DNA reads TGTGCCAGCAGAATTAGCGGAGTTAGCACAGATACGCAGTATTTT. This gives the protein CASRISGVSTDTQYF.

This chain joins TRBV23-1 and TRBJ2-1; TRBD1 is a possible D gene (7 bases). TRBV23-1 is noted as an ORF with a role that remains uncertain. V lost 4 bases to trimming and J lost 0 bases, with 31 bases between them. The CDR3 sequence is 22 residues long. CDR3 sequence (DNA): TGCGCCAGCAGTCTGTTTATGAAGAATTGCGGGACAGACCAGAGCTCCTACAATGAGCAGTTCTTC. This translates into CASSLFMKNCGTDQSSYNEQFF.

The chain links TRBV1 to TRBJ1-1; the table's D call TRBD1 went unverified against the DNA. TRBV1 is designated a pseudogene. The CDR3 has 11 residues. CDR3 nucleotides: TGCACCAGCACAAGGACAGGCGAAGCTTTCTTT. Translation: CTSTRTGEAFF.

This clone came up once. The chain employs TRBV2 and TRBJ1-2; TRBD1 is a possible D gene (5 bases). The germline V gene has CDR1 SNHLY and CDR2 FYNNEI. With 4 bases removed from V and 10 bases from J, the gap between germline ends came to 10 bases. This CDR3 spans 11 amino acids. In nucleotides, the CDR3 is TGTGCCAGCAGTGGACAGCTGCCCTACACCTTC. Translating it yields CASSGQLPYTF.

This clone came up a few times. The chain employs TRBV29-1 and TRBJ1-4, with 7 bases lining up with TRBD1. V lost 7 bases to trimming and J lost 4 bases; unmatched junction nucleotides: 6. CDR1 and CDR2 from the germline V gene are SQVTM and ANQGSEA. The CDR3 covers 13 residues. This CDR3 is CSAWTGLNEKLFF. The CDR3 DNA reads TGCAGCGCTTGGACAGGCCTTAATGAAAAACTGTTTTTT.

This clone has just a few counts. The chain uses TRBV10-3 and TRBJ2-3, with TRBD2 as a possible D gene (6 bases). Trimming left V 3 bases short and J 1 base short, with 14 bases between. This CDR3 has 16 amino acids. Germline CDR1 is ENHRY and CDR2 is SYGVKD. The CDR3 region is CAISDQQASGTDTQYF. CDR3 nucleotide sequence: TGTGCCATCAGTGACCAACAAGCTAGCGGCACAGATACGCAGTATTTT.

The chain carries TRBV6-1 and TRBJ2-4; 8 bases agree with TRBD1. V lost 2 bases and J lost 4; bases outside the gene matches: 1. CDR1 and CDR2 (germline): MNHNS, SASEGT. CDR3 size: 14 residues. The CDR3 region is CASSEQGAKNIQYF. The CDR3 region has the DNA TGTGCCAGCAGTGAACAGGGGGCTAAAAACATTCAGTACTTC.

CDR3: CASSWGTSGKMVYEQYF. CDR3 in DNA: TGCGCCAGCAGCTGGGGGACTAGCGGGAAGATGGTCTACGAGCAGTACTTC. V usage is TRBV5-1 and J usage is TRBJ2-7, with 13 nucleotides matching TRBD2. CDR1 and CDR2 (germline): SGHRS, YFSETQ. This CDR3 comprises 17 residues. V shed 3 bases and J 3 bases; nucleotides not matched to a gene: 9.

This clone appeared a few times. Written as DNA, the CDR3 is TGCGCCAGCAGCTTGGACCAGGGTTACAATGAGCAGTTCTTC. Protein: CASSLDQGYNEQFF. The chain employs TRBV5-1 and TRBJ2-1; tentatively, D is TRBD1 (5 bases). Between the trimmed V and J ends, which lost 0 bases and 4 bases, there was a span of 8 bases. The CDR3 is 14 residues long. Germline values: CDR1 SGHRS, CDR2 YFSETQ.

The chain employs TRBV18 and TRBJ2-1, with 15 bases that match TRBD2. Trimming took 1 base from V and 6 from J; bases not matched to a gene: 7. This CDR3 has 18 amino acids. CDR1 and CDR2 from the germline V gene are KGHSH and LQKENI. The CDR3 DNA reads TGTGCCAGCTCACCACTTATGGGACTAGCGGGAGGCACCAATGAGCAGTTCTTC. Protein product: CASSPLMGLAGGTNEQFF.

CDR3 DNA sequence: TGCGCCAGCAGCCCCTCAGAGGGGGAACCCACCTACGAGCAGTACTTC. It translates to CASSPSEGEPTYEQYF. The J gene is TRBJ2-7, the V gene TRBV23-1; possible D gene TRBD1, 6 bases. TRBV23-1 is assigned to the ORF class and has an uncertain function. Trimming took off 6 bases at V and 2 bases at J, with 20 bases between the two ends. The CDR3 totals 16 residues.